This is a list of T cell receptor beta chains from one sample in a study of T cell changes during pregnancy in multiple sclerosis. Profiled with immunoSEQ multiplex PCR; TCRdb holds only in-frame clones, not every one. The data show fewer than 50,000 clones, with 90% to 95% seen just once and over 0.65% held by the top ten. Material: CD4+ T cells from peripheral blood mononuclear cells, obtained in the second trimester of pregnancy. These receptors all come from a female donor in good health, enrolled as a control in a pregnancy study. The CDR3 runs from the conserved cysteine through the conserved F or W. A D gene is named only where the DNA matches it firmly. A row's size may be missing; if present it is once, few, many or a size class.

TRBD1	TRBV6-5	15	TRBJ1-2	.	TGTGCCAGCCAAGGGGCCGGGACAGGGTCCGGTGGCTACACCTTC	CASQGAGTGSGGYTF
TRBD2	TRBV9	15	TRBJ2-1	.	TGTGCCAGCAGCGCACCGGGACTAGTGTCCAATGAGCAGTTCTTC	CASSAPGLVSNEQFF
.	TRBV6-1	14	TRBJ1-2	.	TGTGCCAGCAGTGTAACAGGAGCTAACTATGGCTACACCTTC	CASSVTGANYGYTF
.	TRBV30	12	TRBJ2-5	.	TGTGCCTGGAGCGACTACCAAGGGACCCAGTACTTC	CAWSDYQGTQYF
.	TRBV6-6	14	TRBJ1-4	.	TGTGCCAGCAGTTCCAATCTCGGAGGTGAAAAACTGTTTTTT	CASSSNLGGEKLFF
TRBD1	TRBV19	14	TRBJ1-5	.	TGTGCCAGTAGTACGACAGGGGTCAATCAGCCCCAGCATTTT	CASSTTGVNQPQHF
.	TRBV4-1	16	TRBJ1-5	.	TGCGCCAGCAGCCAAGAGGTCTCCAGGCCGAATCAGCCCCAGCATTTT	CASSQEVSRPNQPQHF
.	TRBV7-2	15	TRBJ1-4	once	TGTGCCAGCAGCTTAGTGGGCTTTCCTAATGAAAAACTGTTTTTT	CASSLVGFPNEKLFF
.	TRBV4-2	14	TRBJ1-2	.	TGTGCCAGCAGCCAAGAAGACAGAAGGGATGGCTACACCTTC	CASSQEDRRDGYTF
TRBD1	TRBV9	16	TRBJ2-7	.	TGTGCCAGCAGCACCCTGGGGACAGGGGATATCCACGAGCAGTACTTC	CASSTLGTGDIHEQYF
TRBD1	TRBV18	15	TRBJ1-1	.	TGTGCCAGCTCACCGGACAGGGATCTGAACACTGAAGCTTTCTTT	CASSPDRDLNTEAFF
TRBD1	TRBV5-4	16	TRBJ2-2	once	TGTGCCAGCAGCTTGGCCTGGACAGGGAGAACCGGGGAGCTGTTTTTT	CASSLAWTGRTGELFF
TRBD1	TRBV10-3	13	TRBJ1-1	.	TGTGCCATCACCTCTACAGGGGACACTGAAGCTTTCTTT	CAITSTGDTEAFF
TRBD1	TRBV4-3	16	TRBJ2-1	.	TGCGCCAGCAGCCAAGAGCCGACAGGGGGAGGGAGTGAGCAGTTCTTC	CASSQEPTGGGSEQFF
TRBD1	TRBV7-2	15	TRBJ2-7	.	TGTGCCAGCAGCCCACAGGGGCAAAGCTCCTACGAGCAGTACTTC	CASSPQGQSSYEQYF
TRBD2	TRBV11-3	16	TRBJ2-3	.	TGTGCCAGCAGCCAACCCACTAGCGGGGGACCAGATACGCAGTATTTT	CASSQPTSGGPDTQYF
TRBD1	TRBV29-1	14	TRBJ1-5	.	TGCAGCGTTGGCGGGACAGGGGGGACTCAGCCCCAGCATTTT	CSVGGTGGTQPQHF
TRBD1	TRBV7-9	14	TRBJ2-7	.	TGTGCCAGCAGGGCCGGGACAGGGTCGTTAGAGCAGTACTTC	CASRAGTGSLEQYF
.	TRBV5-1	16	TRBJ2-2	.	TGCGCCAGCAGCTTGGCCGGGCAGGGGAACACCGGGGAGCTGTTTTTT	CASSLAGQGNTGELFF
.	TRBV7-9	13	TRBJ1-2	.	TGTGCCAGCAGCTTAGAGACAGGCGGAGGCTACACCTTC	CASSLETGGGYTF
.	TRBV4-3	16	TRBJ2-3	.	TGCGCCAGCAGTCAAGACCTGGACTCCGGGGCAGATACGCAGTATTTT	CASSQDLDSGADTQYF
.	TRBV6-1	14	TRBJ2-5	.	TGTGCCAGCAGGTACACTCAGACACAAGAGACCCAGTACTTC	CASRYTQTQETQYF
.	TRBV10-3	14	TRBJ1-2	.	TGTGCCATCAGTGAGTTCGGGGAAACTTATGGCTACACCTTC	CAISEFGETYGYTF
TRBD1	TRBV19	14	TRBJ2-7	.	TGTGCCAGTAGTCTCCGGGACAGCTCCTACGAGCAGTACTTC	CASSLRDSSYEQYF
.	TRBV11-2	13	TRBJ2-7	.	TGTGCCAGCAGCTTGGCGGGAACCTACGAGCAGTACTTC	CASSLAGTYEQYF
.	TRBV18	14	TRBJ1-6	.	TGTGCCAGCTCACAGAGCTCCTATAATTCACCCCTCCACTTT	CASSQSSYNSPLHF
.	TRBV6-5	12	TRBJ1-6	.	TGTGCCAGCAGCCAGTGGAATTCACCCCTCCACTTT	CASSQWNSPLHF
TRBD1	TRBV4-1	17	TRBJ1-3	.	TGCGCCAGCAGCCCCGAGGACAGGGGGCGCTCTGGAAACACCATATATTTT	CASSPEDRGRSGNTIYF
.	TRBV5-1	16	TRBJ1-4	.	TGCGCCAGCAGCTTGGGGGTCTCGCAGGGGAAGCAAGAACTGTTTTTT	CASSLGVSQGKQELFF
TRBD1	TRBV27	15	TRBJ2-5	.	TGTGCCAGCGCCGGGACAGGGTCGGGTGAGGAGACCCAGTACTTC	CASAGTGSGEETQYF
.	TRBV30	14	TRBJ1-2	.	TGTGCCTGGAGTGTAGAGGTGCCGACCTCTGGCTACACCTTC	CAWSVEVPTSGYTF
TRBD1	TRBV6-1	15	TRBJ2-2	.	TGTGCCAGCGTCCGGGCAGGGGGCGACACCGGGGAGCTGTTTTTT	CASVRAGGDTGELFF
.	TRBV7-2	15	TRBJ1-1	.	TGTGCCAGCAGAACGAAAGGGGCAGCAAACACTGAAGCTTTCTTT	CASRTKGAANTEAFF
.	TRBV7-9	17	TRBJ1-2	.	TGTGCCAGCACCCCGGCTTATCACGGGTTCACAGCGGATGGCTACACCTTC	CASTPAYHGFTADGYTF
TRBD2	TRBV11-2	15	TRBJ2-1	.	TGTGCCAGCAGCTTAACTAGCGTTAAGTACAATGAGCAGTTCTTC	CASSLTSVKYNEQFF
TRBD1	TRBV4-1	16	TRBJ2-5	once	TGCGCCAGCAGCCCTATCGGACAGGGAGGCCGAGAGACCCAGTACTTC	CASSPIGQGGRETQYF
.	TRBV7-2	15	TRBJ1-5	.	TGTGCCAGCAGCTACGGTTTGCGGGCCGGACAGCCCCAGCATTTT	CASSYGLRAGQPQHF
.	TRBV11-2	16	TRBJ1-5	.	TGTGCCAGCAGCCCAGGGTGGGCCGATAGCAATCAGCCCCAGCATTTT	CASSPGWADSNQPQHF
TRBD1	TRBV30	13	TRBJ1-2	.	TGTGCCTGGAGGTTGGGACAGGACTATGGCTACACCTTC	CAWRLGQDYGYTF
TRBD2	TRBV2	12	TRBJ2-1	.	TGTGCCAGCACGAGCGGGGCGGATGAGCAGTTCTTC	CASTSGADEQFF
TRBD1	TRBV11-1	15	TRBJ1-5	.	TGTGCCAGCAGCTTAGGGACAGGTCCCAATCAGCCCCAGCATTTT	CASSLGTGPNQPQHF
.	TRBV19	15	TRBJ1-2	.	TGTGCCAGTAGTACCCCCAGTGGAGCTAACTATGGCTACACCTTC	CASSTPSGANYGYTF
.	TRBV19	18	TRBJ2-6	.	TGTGCCAGTAGTATGAGGTTGGCGGGTAGCTCTGGGGCCAACGTCCTGACTTTC	CASSMRLAGSSGANVLTF
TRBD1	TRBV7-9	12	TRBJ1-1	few	TGTGCCAGCAGCCCCACGGGACAGGGGGCTTTCTTT	CASSPTGQGAFF
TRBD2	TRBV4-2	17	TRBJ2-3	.	TGTGCCAGCAGCCGGGGGGGACTAGCGGGGGGTGGGGATACGCAGTATTTT	CASSRGGLAGGGDTQYF
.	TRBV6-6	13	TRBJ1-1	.	TGTGCCAGCAGCCGACAGCCGAACACTGAAGCTTTCTTT	CASSRQPNTEAFF
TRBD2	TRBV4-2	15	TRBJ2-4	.	TGTGCCAGCAGCCAAGAGGGTGGCGGGGGGGGCATTCAGTACTTC	CASSQEGGGGGIQYF
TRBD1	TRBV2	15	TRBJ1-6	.	TGTGCCAGCAGGGACACAGGGGGAACGGGTTCACCCCTCCACTTT	CASRDTGGTGSPLHF
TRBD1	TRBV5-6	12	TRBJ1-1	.	TGTGCCAGCAGCCTAGGACAGGGGTCGGCTTTCTTT	CASSLGQGSAFF
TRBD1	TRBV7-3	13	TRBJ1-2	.	TGTGCCAGCAGCCAAGGGACAGGGGCTGGCTACACCTTC	CASSQGTGAGYTF
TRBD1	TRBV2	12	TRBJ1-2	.	TGTGCCAGCAGGGAAGACAGGGTCGGCTACACCTTC	CASREDRVGYTF
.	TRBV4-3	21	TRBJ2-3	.	TGCGCCAGCAGCCGAAAGAGGGGGGGGGAGCTAGGGTCAATAGTCACAGATACGCAGTATTTT	CASSRKRGGELGSIVTDTQYF
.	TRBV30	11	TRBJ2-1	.	TGTGCCTGGAGTGGGGAGGTTGAGCAGTTCTTC	CAWSGEVEQFF
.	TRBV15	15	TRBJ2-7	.	TGTGCCACCAGCAGAGGCCGACAGGACGCGGACGAGCAGTACTTC	CATSRGRQDADEQYF
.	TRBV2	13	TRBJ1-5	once	TGTGCCAGCAGCCCAGGGAGGGATCAGCCCCAGCATTTT	CASSPGRDQPQHF
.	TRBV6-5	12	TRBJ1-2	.	TGTGCCAGCAGTTCGGGGGGGAGAAGCTACACCTTC	CASSSGGRSYTF
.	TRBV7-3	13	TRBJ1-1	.	TGTGCCAGCAGCGTGCAGGAGGGCACTGAAGCTTTCTTT	CASSVQEGTEAFF